This entry concerns a single TCR beta chain. What it binds is not known. V was clipped by 1 base and J by 2 bases, with 8 bases between them. The CDR3 sequence is 14 residues long. Germline V gives CDR1 LGHNA, CDR2 YNFKEQ. Some clones are missing from TCRdb's copy, which holds only in-frame ones; the method was immunoSEQ multiplex PCR. The sample carries 45,000 to 60,000 clones, approximately 90% recorded once. This record comes from a study of a mutant IDH1 vaccine in newly diagnosed glioma. Time point defined: week 35, safety follow-up. In every dose of vaccine, 300 ug of mutant IDH1 20-mer peptide was given alongside topical imiquimod.

The sample consisted of PBMCs, taken from a glioma patient whose treatment included an IDH1 peptide vaccine. The chain combines TRBV4-2 with TRBJ1-1; D is perhaps TRBD1 (6 bases). This clonotype was sampled from a woman in her forties with glioma. The CDR3 sequence: CASSQGRGNTEAFF. CDR3 coding DNA: TGTGCCAGCAGCCAAGGCAGGGGTAACACTGAAGCTTTCTTT.